Sequencing of this T cell receptor (beta chain) was carried out in a study of blood T cell repertoires in COVID-19. Study at large: Sites across the United States, Italy and Spain contributed samples from acute and convalescent COVID-19. Sources were T cells, B-cell-depleted T cells, or PBMCs; the material itself was cDNA or gDNA.

Clinical histories supplied by participants themselves formed the basis of cohort assignment. This table comes from immunoSEQ multiplex PCR, and its TCRdb copy is limited to in-frame clones, with some not included. Of 150,000 to 200,000 clones listed, approximately 80% are singletons. Per the germline V gene, CDR1 is MNHEY and CDR2 is SVGAGI. CDR3 length equals 14 residues. The V gene end was trimmed by 6 bases and the J gene end by 10 bases; junction bases not matched to a gene: 11. Sequenced material: PBMCs or T cells enriched from blood (not recorded which). The TCR originated in a woman aged 60-70 years who had recovered from COVID-19. The chain combines TRBV6-5 with TRBJ1-4; TRBD1 agrees at 7 bases. The CDR3 DNA reads TGTGCCAGCAGGACACAGGGGCGAGGAACAAAACTGTTTTTT. Amino acids: CASRTQGRGTKLFF.